This T cell receptor beta chain was retrieved from a study of T-cell memory formation after mild COVID-19. Study summary: TCR clusters were largely donor specific.

TCRdb processed the 5' RACE reads anew with MiXCR; each CDR3 protein has one entry. The table includes about 57,000 distinct CDR3 sequences, 12% detected once. Study-wide points: A second wave expanding day 15 to 37 was CD4+-biased; contracting clones were balanced. Among contracting clones, CD4+ were mainly CM/EM and CD8+ enriched in EMRA.

Trimming cost V 3 bases and J 8 bases, with 20 bases left between them. The CDR3 sequence is 15 residues long. Germline V gene data show CDR1 as SGHRS and CDR2 as YFSETQ. There are many counts of this clonotype. The antigen is undetermined. This TCR was sampled from a man younger than 30 who had mild COVID-19 (a few samples of this study predate the infection). Cell type and time point are not known. The sequenced material came from PBMCs or a T cell subset sorted from them (not recorded which). This chain joins TRBV5-1 and TRBJ1-2; D gene uncertain. Here the CDR3 reads CASSSTTASKGGYTF. The CDR3 nucleotides are TGCGCCAGCAGCTCAACAACTGCCTCGAAGGGCGGCTACACCTTC.